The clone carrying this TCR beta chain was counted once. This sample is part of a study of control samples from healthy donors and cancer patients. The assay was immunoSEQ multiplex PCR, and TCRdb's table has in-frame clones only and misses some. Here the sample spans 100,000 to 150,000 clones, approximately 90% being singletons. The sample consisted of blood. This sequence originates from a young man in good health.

The CDR3 coding sequence is TGCGCCAGCAGCTTGGCTAGCCACGGCGATACGCAGTATTTT. It yields the protein CASSLASHGDTQYF. J is TRBJ2-3 and V is TRBV5-1; D is possibly TRBD2 (5 bases). Germline-derived CDR1 and CDR2 are SGHRS and YFSETQ. V dropped 0 bases and J dropped 6 bases, with 11 bases sitting between them. The CDR3 contains 14 residues.